This passage covers 29 T cell receptor beta chains from one sample sequenced in a study of CD8 T cells in Susac syndrome. A quantity of roughly 0.5 to 1 ug RNA underwent reverse transcription using random hexamers. TCRdb used MiXCR to reprocess the immunoSEQ multiplex PCR reads, holding one entry per CDR3 protein. This table has fewer than 150,000 distinct CDR3 sequences, nearly 95% appearing once. The specimen sequenced was CD8+ T cells from PBMCs. The receptors come from a human donor in good health.

This clonotype has a single count. The chain links TRBV30 to TRBJ2-5; 9 positions match TRBD2. J gave up 4 bases and V 2 bases, and 2 bases lay outside the gene matches. Germline loops: CDR1 GTSNPN, CDR2 SVGIG (reference sequence). The CDR3 has 13 amino acids. CDR3 nucleotide sequence: TGTGCCTGGAGTACACTAGCGGGAGAGACCCAGTACTTC. Its translation: CAWSTLAGETQYF.

The chain is built from TRBV27 and TRBJ2-5; possible D gene TRBD2, 6 bases. The germline V gene encodes CDR1 MNHEY and CDR2 SMNVEV (reference sequence). Trimming removed 6 bases from V and 1 base from J, with 15 bases in between. CDR3 length equals 15 residues. CDR3 loop: CASSLVVSGQETQYF. The DNA for the CDR3 is TGTGCCAGCAGCCTGGTCGTTAGCGGCCAAGAGACCCAGTACTTC.

The gene calls are TRBV15 and TRBJ2-7; a weak D match, TRBD1 (5 bases). The CDR3 spans 13 residues. Germline CDR1 reads LNHNV; CDR2 reads YYDKDF (reference sequence). V was clipped by 4 bases and J by 4 bases, with 11 bases between them. The CDR3 DNA sequence: TGTGCCACCAGCAAAGGGGCTCCGTACGAGCAGTACTTC. Its translation: CATSKGAPYEQYF.

The chain has TRBV2 and TRBJ2-2; possibly TRBD1 for D (6 bases). Trimming removed 1 base at V and 5 bases at J, with 11 bases between. Germline loops: CDR1 SNHLY, CDR2 FYNNEI. This CDR3 comprises 15 residues. The CDR3 nucleotides are TGTGCCAGCAGTGAAGGTGGCAGGGGAACCGGGGAGCTGTTTTTT. This gives the protein CASSEGGRGTGELFF.

The V call is TRBV27, the J call TRBJ2-1; D gene uncertain. Germline lookup yields CDR1 MNHEY and CDR2 SMNVEV (reference sequence). There are 12 residues in the CDR3. V was cut by 2 bases and J by 9 bases, with 8 bases left in between. CDR3 in amino acids: CASSLTSSEQFF. The CDR3 DNA is TGTGCCAGCAGTTTAACCAGCAGTGAGCAGTTCTTC.

The chain employs TRBV2 and TRBJ2-3; D gene uncertain. Per germline, CDR1 SNHLY and CDR2 FYNNEI. Between the trimmed V and J ends, which lost 1 base and 0 bases, there was a span of 8 bases. There are 15 residues in the CDR3. CDR3 in DNA: TGTGCCAGCAGTGAAGGGAGCATTAGCACAGATACGCAGTATTTT. Its translation is CASSEGSISTDTQYF.

This chain joins TRBV24-1 and TRBJ2-5; unclear D gene. CDR1 is KGHDR, CDR2 SFDVKD, per germline. Trimming stripped 0 bases from V and 4 bases from J, with 11 bases between. The CDR3 sequence is 15 residues long. CDR3 nucleotide sequence: TGTGCCACCAGTGATTTGCGGACCAATATAGAGACCCAGTACTTC. Residues: CATSDLRTNIETQYF.

The CDR3 loop is CASSLSGTGNQPQHF. CDR3 DNA: TGTGCCAGCAGTTTATCCGGGACAGGTAATCAGCCCCAGCATTTT. J is TRBJ1-5 and V is TRBV27, with TRBD1 matching over 8 bases. The CDR3 covers 15 residues. The V segment lost 0 bases and the J segment 4 bases; nucleotides outside the gene matches: 2. Looked up from germline, CDR1 is MNHEY and CDR2 is SMNVEV (reference sequence).

The chain employs TRBV29-1 and TRBJ2-1, with 14 positions matching TRBD2. Losses at the gene ends were 4 bases for V and 4 bases for J; bases not matched to a gene: 15. Germline values: CDR1 SQVTM, CDR2 ANQGSEA. This CDR3 comprises 19 residues. This CDR3 is CSVVARGLAGGRVYNEQFF. The CDR3 bases are TGCAGCGTTGTAGCCCGAGGACTAGCGGGAGGCAGGGTTTACAATGAGCAGTTCTTC.

The chain uses TRBV3-1 and TRBJ2-5; 8 nucleotides agree with TRBD1. The CDR3 runs 15 residues. Trimming took 0 bases from V and 1 from J; bases not matched to a gene: 1. CDR1 LGHDT and CDR2 YNNKEL come from the germline V gene (reference sequence). The CDR3 is CASSQDTGGQETQYF. For the CDR3, the DNA is TGTGCCAGCAGCCAAGATACAGGGGGCCAAGAGACCCAGTACTTC.

Only one count was recorded for this clonotype. V is TRBV27 and J is TRBJ2-1; no reliable D call. From germline, CDR1 is MNHEY and CDR2 SMNVEV (reference sequence). This CDR3 contains 13 residues. V dropped 10 bases and J dropped 0 bases, with 10 bases sitting between them. The CDR3 loop reads CATRPSSYNEQFF. The CDR3 DNA reads TGTGCCACCCGTCCGAGCTCCTACAATGAGCAGTTCTTC.

This clonotype has more than one count but fewer than ten. The rearrangement uses TRBV27 and TRBJ2-7, with D unclear. CDR1 is MNHEY, CDR2 SMNVEV, per germline (reference sequence). Trimming took off 8 bases at V and 7 bases at J, with 15 bases between the two ends. The CDR3 runs 12 residues. Here the CDR3 reads CASGKNAGEQYF. CDR3 bases: TGTGCCAGCGGAAAGAACGCTGGGGAGCAGTACTTC.

The gene calls are TRBV9 and TRBJ2-7; 11 nucleotides align to TRBD2. Per the germline V gene, CDR1 is SGDLS and CDR2 is YYNGEE. V lost 2 bases to trimming and J lost 1 base; unmatched junction nucleotides: 8. CDR3 length: 17 residues. The CDR3 loop is CASSVPLGLAVSYEQYF. CDR3 coding DNA: TGTGCCAGCAGCGTTCCCCTGGGACTAGCGGTATCCTACGAGCAGTACTTC.

The chain uses TRBV12-3 or TRBV12-4 and TRBJ2-4, with 7 bases fitting TRBD2. This CDR3 has 12 residues. The V gene end was trimmed by 3 bases and the J gene end by 9 bases; junction bases not matched to a gene: 2. The CDR3 DNA is TGTGCCAGCAGTTTTTCGGGGGGCATTCAGTACTTC. Amino acids: CASSFSGGIQYF.

This chain joins TRBV5-6 and TRBJ1-1; D gene ambiguous. The germline V and J ends were trimmed by 5 bases and 3 bases, with 8 bases remaining between them. CDR1 is SGHDT and CDR2 is YYEEEE in the germline V gene. This CDR3 comprises 12 residues. The CDR3 is CASSVWDTEAFF. CDR3 DNA sequence: TGTGCCAGCAGTGTGTGGGACACTGAAGCTTTCTTT.

This chain joins TRBV7-9 and TRBJ2-7; D remains ambiguous. The CDR3 loop spans 14 amino acids. V was shortened by 1 base and J by 2 bases, with 9 bases between the two germline ends. The V gene's germline CDR1 is SEHNR and CDR2 FQNEAQ (reference sequence). CDR3 bases: TGTGCCAGCAGCTTAGTGACAAGCGCCTACGAGCAGTACTTC. This encodes CASSLVTSAYEQYF.

The genes are TRBV30 and TRBJ2-2; TRBD2 agrees at 13 bases. The V gene end was trimmed by 5 bases and the J gene end by 0 bases; junction bases not matched to a gene: 3. CDR1 and CDR2 (germline): GTSNPN, SVGIG (reference sequence). The CDR3 is made up of 16 amino acids. CDR3 sequence (DNA): TGTGCCTGGGCTGGACTAGCGGGGGCGAACACCGGGGAGCTGTTTTTT. Protein product: CAWAGLAGANTGELFF.

This chain uses TRBV27 with TRBJ2-5, with 9 positions matching TRBD1. V trimming: 3 bases; J trimming: 3 bases; junction bases outside the gene matches: 8. Germline V gene lookup returns CDR1 MNHEY and CDR2 SMNVEV (reference sequence). The CDR3 covers 16 residues. The CDR3 DNA is TGTGCCAGCAGTTTCGGGACAGGGATTAGGGAAGAGACCCAGTACTTC. Encoded protein: CASSFGTGIREETQYF.

The chain links TRBV29-1 to TRBJ1-2, with no clear D. The CDR3 length is 11 residues. Trimming shortened V by 4 bases and J by 8 bases, and 11 bases separated the two germline ends. The germline CDR1 and CDR2 sequences are SQVTM and ANQGSEA. Here the CDR3 DNA reads TGCAGCGTTGCAACCCGGGAGGGCTACACCTTC. Translated, it gives CSVATREGYTF.

V usage is TRBV16 and J usage is TRBJ2-7, with D maybe TRBD1 (6 bases). There are 14 residues in the CDR3. V lost 4 bases and J lost 7, with 17 bases in between. Germline CDR1 KGHSY, CDR2 FQNENV. The DNA for the CDR3 is TGTGCCAGCAGCCCCACAGGGAGTGGTGGGGAGCAGTACTTC. It is translated as CASSPTGSGGEQYF.

The V call is TRBV28, the J call TRBJ2-7, with D tentatively TRBD1 (6 bases). The germline V gene encodes CDR1 MDHEN and CDR2 SYDVKM. V was cut by 4 bases and J by 6 bases, with 16 bases left in between. CDR3 length: 14 amino acids. In DNA form, the CDR3 reads TGTGCCAGCAGTTCCCCCGGCAGGGGATCCGAGCAGTACTTC. It codes for CASSSPGRGSEQYF.

V usage is TRBV4-1 and J usage is TRBJ2-5; TRBD1 aligns across 10 bases. Germline lookup yields CDR1 MGHRA and CDR2 YSYEKL. The CDR3 is made up of 15 amino acids. Germline trimming cut 2 bases from V and 4 bases from J; bases unmatched to any gene: 4. CDR3 sequence (DNA): TGCGCCAGCAGCCAAACGACAGGGGGCGTAGAGACCCAGTACTTC. Amino acids: CASSQTTGGVETQYF.

The chain carries TRBV4-1 and TRBJ2-3; a weak D match, TRBD2 (5 bases). The germline V gene has CDR1 MGHRA and CDR2 YSYEKL. This CDR3 is 16 amino acids long. V was clipped by 2 bases and J by 0 bases, with 12 bases between them. CDR3 protein: CASSQRSGRSTDTQYF. The CDR3 DNA sequence: TGCGCCAGCAGCCAAAGATCGGGAAGGAGCACAGATACGCAGTATTTT.

The chain recombines TRBV27 with TRBJ2-5; D unresolved. The CDR3 length is 15 residues. The germline V gene encodes CDR1 MNHEY and CDR2 SMNVEV (reference sequence). V was shortened by 5 bases and J by 5 bases, with 18 bases between the two germline ends. CDR3 amino acids: CASSPTPQARETQYF. The CDR3 bases are TGTGCCAGCAGTCCTACGCCCCAGGCTAGGGAGACCCAGTACTTC.

CDR3 bases: TGCAGCGTTGCCAGGGACTCCTACGAGCAGTACTTC. Its translation: CSVARDSYEQYF. The chain carries TRBV29-1 and TRBJ2-7; a weak D match, TRBD1 (5 bases). CDR1 is SQVTM, CDR2 ANQGSEA, per germline. The CDR3 totals 12 residues. Trimming removed 4 bases from V and 0 bases from J, with 7 bases in between.

The CDR3: CASGTSGINEQFF. In DNA form, the CDR3 reads TGTGCCAGCGGGACTAGCGGGATCAATGAGCAGTTCTTC. The rearrangement links TRBV9 to TRBJ2-1; TRBD2 matches at 13 bases. The CDR3 has 13 amino acids. J lost 6 bases, V lost 7 bases, and 1 base had no gene match. Germline CDR1 and CDR2: SGDLS and YYNGEE.

This clonotype appeared once. The chain has TRBV15 and TRBJ2-7, with TRBD1 identical over 10 bases. The CDR3 runs 14 residues. CDR1 and CDR2 from the germline V gene are LNHNV and YYDKDF (reference sequence). J was trimmed by 4 bases and V by 3 bases; bases with no gene match: 3. CDR3 coding DNA: TGTGCCACCAGCAGCCGGGACAGGGGTTACGAGCAGTACTTC. It yields the protein CATSSRDRGYEQYF.

This clonotype was counted once. The genes are TRBV4-3 and TRBJ2-3; 9 bases align to TRBD2. Per germline, CDR1 LGHNA and CDR2 YSLEER. The CDR3 spans 18 residues. Trimming took 0 bases from V and 3 from J; bases not matched to a gene: 10. The CDR3 nucleotides read TGCGCCAGCAGCCAAGATTGGGCTAGCGGGATAACGACAGATACGCAGTATTTT. Translated: CASSQDWASGITTDTQYF.

The gene calls are TRBV9 and TRBJ1-5; perhaps TRBD1 as D (6 bases). Germline V gives CDR1 SGDLS, CDR2 YYNGEE. V lost 4 bases and J 4 bases, leaving 12 bases between the germline ends. The CDR3 covers 14 residues. CDR3 protein: CASSPPGVNQPQHF. DNA of the CDR3: TGTGCCAGCAGCCCCCCAGGGGTTAATCAGCCCCAGCATTTT.